This T cell receptor beta chain emerged from a study of early T cells in non-severe SARS-CoV-2 infection. In the study overall: Chains were unpaired, as sequencing was done on bulk RNA from unsorted whole blood.

CDR3 length: 16 amino acids. V was trimmed by 4 bases and J by 1 base, leaving 17 bases between them. Per germline, CDR1 MGHRA and CDR2 YSYEKL. Separate cDNA molecules each had unique molecular identifiers attached to them. TCRdb fed the 5' RACE reads into MiXCR, producing one record per CDR3 protein. The sample carries 60,000 to 90,000 distinct CDR3 sequences, more than 7.5% recorded once. Note on this clonotype: Its antigen is not identified.

Study-wide findings and caveats: Database matching using VDJdb favored anti-spike CD8 responses, with private and CD4 specificities left missing.

The chain links TRBV4-1 to TRBJ2-7; D unresolved. The TCR sequence derives from an adult who was a healthcare worker with PCR-confirmed SARS-CoV-2 infection or an uninfected control (not recorded which). Material for sequencing was whole blood. Here the CDR3 DNA reads TGCGCCAGCAGCCCCGGGTACTATACAACTTCCTACGAGCAGTACTTC. Translated: CASSPGYYTTSYEQYF.